This TCR beta chain was identified during a study of shared clonotypes between healthy human individuals. The germline CDR1 and CDR2 sequences are MDHEN and SYDVKM. The CDR3 has 15 residues. Germline trimming cut 7 bases from V and 0 bases from J; bases unmatched to any gene: 8. Naive CD8 cells were CD45RO-negative, positively selected for CCR7, excluding terminally differentiated effector memory CD45RA+ cells. Original methodology: Filtering differed, since immunoSEQ gave only junction sequences and no quality scores. Sequenced by immunoSEQ multiplex PCR; TCRdb stores in-frame clones only, minus some. The DNA was the basis for D and trimming; V, J and clone size are from that table. The data contain 2 million to 2.5 million clones, about 93% of them singletons. Concerning this clone itself: Its antigen is currently unknown.

General study results and limits: Sampling included only blood; tissue repertoires likely differ.

The chain has TRBV28 and TRBJ1-2, with 7 bases identical to TRBD1. The TCR comes from a young man in good health. Some clones in this sample may be carry-over from other donors' samples. What was sequenced was naive CD8+ T cells from PBMCs. CDR3 DNA: TGTGCCAGCACCTTGGGGACAGAGACTAACTATGGCTACACCTTC. As protein: CASTLGTETNYGYTF.